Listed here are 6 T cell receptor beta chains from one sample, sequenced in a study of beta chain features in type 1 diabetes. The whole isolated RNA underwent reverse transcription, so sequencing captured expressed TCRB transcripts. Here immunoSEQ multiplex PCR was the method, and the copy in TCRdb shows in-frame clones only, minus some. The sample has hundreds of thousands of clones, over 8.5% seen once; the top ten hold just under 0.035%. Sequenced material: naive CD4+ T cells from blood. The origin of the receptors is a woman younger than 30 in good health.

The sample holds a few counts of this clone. CDR3 in amino acids: CASSLGLAGVREQFF. The CDR3 DNA is TGTGCCAGCAGCTTGGGACTAGCGGGGGTTCGTGAGCAGTTCTTC. The chain uses TRBV5-4 and TRBJ2-1, with 12 positions matching TRBD2. The CDR3 covers 15 residues. V dropped 0 bases and J dropped 9; count of bases not matched to a gene: 4. The germline CDR1 and CDR2 sequences are SGHNT and YYREEE (reference sequence).

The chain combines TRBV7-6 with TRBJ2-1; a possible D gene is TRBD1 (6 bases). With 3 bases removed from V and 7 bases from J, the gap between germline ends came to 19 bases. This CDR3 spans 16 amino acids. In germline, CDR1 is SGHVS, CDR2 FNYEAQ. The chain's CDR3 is CASSLAQGTLWNEQFF. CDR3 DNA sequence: TGTGCCAGCAGCTTGGCGCAGGGGACCCTGTGGAATGAGCAGTTCTTC.

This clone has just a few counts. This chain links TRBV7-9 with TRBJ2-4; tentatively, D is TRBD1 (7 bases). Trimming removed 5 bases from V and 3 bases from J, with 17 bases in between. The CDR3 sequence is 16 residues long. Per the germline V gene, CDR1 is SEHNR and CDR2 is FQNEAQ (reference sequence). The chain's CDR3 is CASSREGQGGKNIQYF. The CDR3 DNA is TGTGCCAGCAGCCGAGAGGGTCAGGGGGGCAAAAACATTCAGTACTTC.

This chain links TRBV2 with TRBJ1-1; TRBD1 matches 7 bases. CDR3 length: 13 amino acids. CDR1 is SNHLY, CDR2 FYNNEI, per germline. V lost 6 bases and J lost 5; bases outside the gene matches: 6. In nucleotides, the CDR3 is TGTGCCAGCAGACCCGACAGGGAAACTGAAGCTTTCTTT. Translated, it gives CASRPDRETEAFF.

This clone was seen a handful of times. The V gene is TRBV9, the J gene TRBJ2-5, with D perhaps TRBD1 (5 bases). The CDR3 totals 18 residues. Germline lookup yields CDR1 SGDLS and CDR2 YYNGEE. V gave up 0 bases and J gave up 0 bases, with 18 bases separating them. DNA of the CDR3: TGTGCCAGCAGCGTAGCTCCCGCAGGGAACCCGTACCAAGAGACCCAGTACTTC. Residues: CASSVAPAGNPYQETQYF.

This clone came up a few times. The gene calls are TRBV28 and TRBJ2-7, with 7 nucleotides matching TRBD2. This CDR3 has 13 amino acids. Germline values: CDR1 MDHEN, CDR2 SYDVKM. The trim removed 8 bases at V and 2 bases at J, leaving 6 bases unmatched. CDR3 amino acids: CASRGGSAYEQYF. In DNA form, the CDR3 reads TGTGCCAGCCGGGGCGGGAGTGCCTACGAGCAGTACTTC.